Shown below are 27 T cell receptor beta chains from a single sample sequenced in a study of patients and donors after allogeneic stem cell transplantation. A single record per CDR3 protein comes from TCRdb applying MiXCR to the RT-PCR reads. The sample contains about 230,000 distinct CDR3 sequences, roughly 15% of which appear only once. Material for sequencing was blood, either unsorted or a sorted T cell fraction (not recorded which). The receptors come from a human donor who was either an allogeneic HSCT recipient or a stem cell or donor lymphocyte infusion donor (not recorded which). It is not recorded whose cells these are; they may come from a transplant donor.

This clonotype was detected a few times. This sequence joins TRBV15 and TRBJ1-1; tentative D call: TRBD1 (5 bases). The CDR3 is 16 residues long. V was trimmed by 5 bases and J by 1 base, leaving 17 bases between them. CDR1 and CDR2 from the germline V gene are LNHNV and YYDKDF (reference sequence). The CDR3 loop reads CATSRPGGGGNTEAFF. The CDR3 nucleotides are TGTGCCACCAGCCGCCCCGGGGGGGGAGGGAACACTGAAGCTTTCTTT.

This clonotype came up a few times. CDR3 sequence reads: CASSLSGTGGYTF. DNA for the CDR3: TGTGCCAGCAGCTTATCTGGGACCGGTGGCTACACCTTC. This chain joins TRBV7-3 and TRBJ1-2, with D perhaps matching TRBD1 (5 bases). With 2 bases removed from V and 7 bases from J, the gap between germline ends came to 11 bases. The CDR3 totals 13 residues. CDR1 and CDR2 from the germline V gene are SGHTA and FQGTGA.

This clonotype was seen at least ten times. The chain couples TRBV3-1 to TRBJ2-4, with D unclear. V was cut by 0 bases and J by 8 bases, with 8 bases left in between. The CDR3 contains 13 residues. Germline assignment: CDR1 LGHDT and CDR2 YNNKEL (reference sequence). Written as DNA, the CDR3 is TGTGCCAGCAGCCAAGATATCCTCCACATTCAGTACTTC. Translation: CASSQDILHIQYF.

Remarks on this clonotype: Mismatch with germline at one junction end may stem from a read error. The chain joins TRBV5-6 to TRBJ1-5; the match to TRBD1 covers 7 bases. This CDR3 spans 17 amino acids. CDR1 SGHDT and CDR2 YYEEEE come from the germline V gene. Here the CDR3 DNA reads TGTGCCAGCAGCCCCTATGACAGGGCGGAGGGCAATCAGCCCCAGAATTTT. Translated: CASSPYDRAEGNQPQNF.

In its sample, this clonotype was seen many times. The chain uses TRBV5-1 and TRBJ2-3, with 9 bases that match TRBD1. This CDR3 comprises 15 residues. With 4 bases clipped from V and 6 bases from J, the junction kept 9 bases outside the gene matches. Germline lookup yields CDR1 SGHRS and CDR2 YFSETQ. As DNA, the CDR3 is TGCGCCAGCAGCCTCGGGACAGGGAGGTCCGATACGCAGTATTTT. This gives the protein CASSLGTGRSDTQYF.

This clonotype has a handful of counts. The genes are TRBV5-8 and TRBJ1-5; D not certain. Germline loops: CDR1 SGHTS, CDR2 YDEGEE. The V and J ends lost 7 bases and 2 bases respectively, with 16 bases between them. The CDR3 has 15 amino acids. Here the CDR3 reads CASLQRPAGNQPQHF. The CDR3 DNA reads as TGTGCCAGCCTTCAACGGCCCGCTGGCAATCAGCCCCAGCATTTT.

This clonotype was seen ten or more times. This chain links TRBV20-1 with TRBJ1-2; 9 bases match TRBD1. The ends lost 6 bases at V and 4 bases at J; junction bases unmatched: 12. CDR1 DFQATT and CDR2 SNEGSKA come from the germline V gene (reference sequence). The CDR3 is 15 amino acids. CDR3 DNA sequence: TGCAGTGCCGCAACTCCGAAGGGACAGGGCTATGGCTACACCTTC. Translating it yields CSAATPKGQGYGYTF.

This clonotype was picked up a small number of times. The chain recombines TRBV24-1 with TRBJ2-5; TRBD2 is a possible D gene (6 bases). CDR3 length: 14 amino acids. Germline values: CDR1 KGHDR, CDR2 SFDVKD. With 3 bases removed from V and 3 bases from J, the gap between germline ends came to 10 bases. The CDR3 DNA is TGTGCCACCAGTGATGTCGGAGGGAAAGAGACCCAGTACTTC. This encodes CATSDVGGKETQYF.

V and J are TRBV30 and TRBJ1-1; no firm D call. There are 10 residues in the CDR3. V lost 5 bases, J lost 4 bases, and 5 bases lay in between. CDR1 is GTSNPN and CDR2 is SVGIG in the germline V gene (reference sequence). The CDR3: CAWSGTEAFF. In DNA form, the CDR3 reads TGTGCCTGGTCGGGCACTGAAGCTTTCTTT.

The CDR3 DNA is TGTGCCAGCAGCCAAGAGAGGGGGCCAGGGGCCAACGTCCTGACTTTC. Residues: CASSQERGPGANVLTF. This chain links TRBV14 with TRBJ2-6; the match to TRBD1 covers 7 bases. The CDR3 covers 16 residues. V gave up 0 bases and J gave up 4 bases; unmatched junction bases: 3. The germline gives CDR1 SGHDN, CDR2 FVKESK.

This clonotype showed up many times. DNA of the CDR3: TGTGCCAGCAGTTTAAACCTGTGGGGAGGAGGCTACACCTTC. Residues: CASSLNLWGGGYTF. This chain connects TRBV12-3 or TRBV12-4 to TRBJ1-2, with D hard to call. Between the trimmed V and J ends, which lost 2 bases and 8 bases, there was a span of 15 bases. The CDR3 is 14 amino acids.

The V gene is TRBV29-1, the J gene TRBJ1-1, with D hard to call. Looked up from germline, CDR1 is SQVTM and CDR2 is ANQGSEA. V was shortened by 5 bases and J by 1 base, with 17 bases between the two germline ends. CDR3 length equals 15 residues. The CDR3 DNA sequence: TGCAGCGTTACCCCTCTGGGTGCCAGGAACACTGAAGCTTTCTTT. This sequence encodes CSVTPLGARNTEAFF.

V and J are TRBV10-3 and TRBJ2-2; the D is unclear. Germline CDR1 reads ENHRY; CDR2 reads SYGVKD. The V end was cut by 0 bases, the J end by 2 bases, with 4 bases between. This CDR3 comprises 14 residues. The CDR3 reads CAISESANTGELFF. The CDR3 DNA reads as TGTGCCATCAGTGAGTCGGCTAACACCGGGGAGCTGTTTTTT.

This clonotype has more than one count but fewer than ten. V usage is TRBV3-1 and J usage is TRBJ2-2; D remains ambiguous. In germline, CDR1 is LGHDT, CDR2 YNNKEL (reference sequence). The CDR3 sequence is 13 residues long. V was cut by 1 base and J by 4 bases, with 4 bases left in between. The CDR3 protein is CASSQGATGELFF. The CDR3 coding sequence is TGTGCCAGCAGCCAAGGGGCCACCGGGGAGCTGTTTTTT. The entire variable domain, with the rest obtained from reference TRBV3-1 and TRBJ2-2, is as follows: DTAVSQTPKYLVTQMGNDKSIKCEQNLGHDTMYWYKQDSKKFLKIMFSYNNKELIINETVPNRFSPKSPDKAHLNLHINSLELGDSAVYFCASSQGATGELFFGEGSRLTVL.

The rearrangement links TRBV9 to TRBJ2-1; no clear D gene. The germline V gene has CDR1 SGDLS and CDR2 YYNGEE. The CDR3 extends over 14 amino acids. The V end lost 4 bases, the J end lost 4 bases, and 12 bases lay between the germline ends. The CDR3, as DNA: TGTGCCAGCAGCTCTTCAGGCAGTTACAATGAGCAGTTCTTC. Protein product: CASSSSGSYNEQFF.

CDR3 amino acids: CASSIGRADTDTQYF. CDR3 nucleotides: TGTGCCAGTAGTATCGGTAGGGCGGATACAGATACGCAGTATTTT. The chain combines TRBV19 with TRBJ2-3; no reliable D call. Germline-derived CDR1 and CDR2 are LNHDA and SQIVND (reference sequence). The CDR3 totals 15 residues. Trimming cost V 3 bases and J 3 bases, with 13 bases left between them. Drawing the rest from reference TRBV19 and TRBJ2-3, the complete variable domain is DGGITQSPKYLFRKEGQNVTLSCEQNLNHDAMYWYRQDPGQGLRLIYYSQIVNDFQKGDIAEGYSVSREKKESFPLTVTSAQKNPTAFYLCASSIGRADTDTQYFGPGTRLTVL.

The chain joins TRBV5-1 to TRBJ2-3; possibly TRBD2 for D (6 bases). The CDR3 sequence is 16 residues long. Trimming pared 1 base from V and 5 bases from J, leaving 17 bases between. CDR1 and CDR2 (germline): SGHRS, YFSETQ. CDR3 bases: TGCGCCAGCAGCTTGAGCGGGCCTGACCGAGGAGATACGCAGTATTTT. This translates into CASSLSGPDRGDTQYF.

This clonotype has at least ten counts. The gene calls are TRBV5-5 and TRBJ2-2, with 7 nucleotides matching TRBD1. The V and J ends lost 2 bases and 2 bases, in that order; junction bases with no gene match: 6. The CDR3 is made up of 16 amino acids. Germline V gene sequence: CDR1 SGHKS, CDR2 YYEKEE (reference sequence). CDR3 sequence (DNA): TGTGCCAGCAGCTTATCCGGGACAGCAAACACCGGGGAGCTGTTTTTT. Protein product: CASSLSGTANTGELFF.

This clonotype was seen at least ten times. The chain employs TRBV5-5 and TRBJ2-3; 8 bases are shared with TRBD1. V lost 4 bases to trimming and J lost 0 bases; unmatched junction nucleotides: 10. Germline-derived CDR1 and CDR2 are SGHKS and YYEKEE (reference sequence). The CDR3 sequence is 17 residues long. CDR3 coding DNA: TGTGCCAGCAGCCCTATCGGACAGGGTTATAGCACAGATACGCAGTATTTT. It translates to CASSPIGQGYSTDTQYF.

The chain links TRBV29-1 to TRBJ1-4, with D maybe TRBD1 (6 bases). Germline-derived CDR1 and CDR2 are SQVTM and ANQGSEA. There are 17 residues in the CDR3. Between the trimmed V and J ends, which lost 6 bases and 0 bases, there was a span of 20 bases. The CDR3 DNA reads as TGCAGCGTCATCTCCGGGACACATATGACAACTAATGAAAAACTGTTTTTT. It codes for CSVISGTHMTTNEKLFF.

The chain uses TRBV2 and TRBJ2-1; 7 bases map to TRBD1. V trimming: 6 bases; J trimming: 8 bases; junction bases outside the gene matches: 1. This CDR3 has 11 residues. CDR1 and CDR2 (germline): SNHLY, FYNNEI. The CDR3 nucleotides are TGTGCCAGCAGGACAGGGTATGAGCAGTTCTTC. It yields the protein CASRTGYEQFF.

V is TRBV2 and J is TRBJ1-4; D gene ambiguous. Trimming took off 6 bases at V and 5 bases at J, with 16 bases between the two ends. Per germline, CDR1 SNHLY and CDR2 FYNNEI. The CDR3 covers 15 residues. The CDR3 DNA sequence: TGTGCCAGCAGACCAGACCGGGCGGAGAATGAAAAACTGTTTTTT. Translation gives CASRPDRAENEKLFF. Complete variable domain (other parts from reference TRBV2 and TRBJ1-4): EPEVTQTPSHQVTQMGQEVILRCVPISNHLYFYWYRQILGQKVEFLVSFYNNEISEKSEIFDDQFSVERPDGSNFTLKIRSTKLEDSAMYFCASRPDRAENEKLFFGSGTQLSVL.

The chain employs TRBV6-5 and TRBJ2-7; the match to TRBD1 covers 8 bases. CDR1 MNHEY and CDR2 SVGAGI come from the germline V gene. This CDR3 region has 16 residues. Losses at the gene ends were 2 bases for V and 6 bases for J; bases not matched to a gene: 12. For the CDR3, the DNA is TGTGCCAGCAGTTACCGAGACCGGACAGGGTCGGTCGAGCAGTACTTC. It is translated as CASSYRDRTGSVEQYF.

This chain links TRBV6-5 with TRBJ2-1; 13 bases are a match to TRBD2. Germline V CDR1 and CDR2: MNHEY, SVGAGI. CDR3 length: 15 amino acids. Trimming cost V 0 bases and J 12 bases; bases outside gene matches: 5. The CDR3 region has the DNA TGTGCCAGCAGTTACTCAGAGACTAGCGGGGGGATGCAGTTCTTC. Protein: CASSYSETSGGMQFF.

This clonotype was detected only a few times. The CDR3, as DNA: TGTGCCAGTAGTCCCGGGGACACACCCCCTGGGGCCCAGTACTTC. Translating it yields CASSPGDTPPGAQYF. The chain is built from TRBV19 and TRBJ2-5; D perhaps matches TRBD1 (6 bases). This CDR3 comprises 15 residues. V dropped 5 bases and J dropped 9 bases, with 22 bases sitting between them. Germline CDR1 reads LNHDA; CDR2 reads SQIVND (reference sequence).

This clonotype was picked up many times. This chain links TRBV25-1 with TRBJ2-7, with D tentatively TRBD1 (6 bases). V lost 8 bases and J 4 bases, leaving 12 bases between the germline ends. Germline CDR1 MGHDK, CDR2 SYGVNS. The CDR3 runs to 12 residues. The CDR3 coding sequence is TGTGCCAGCTCCGGGACACCATACGAGCAGTACTTC. This encodes CASSGTPYEQYF.

The table lists this clonotype with many counts. The CDR3 coding sequence is TGTGCCAGCAGTGAGGCCAGGGGGACAGGAGCAATCACCGGGGAGCTGTTTTTT. It yields the protein CASSEARGTGAITGELFF. The V and J genes are TRBV25-1 and TRBJ2-2, with 8 positions matching TRBD1. The CDR3 sequence is 18 residues long. Trimming removed 3 bases from V and 4 bases from J; junction bases left unmatched: 13. Germline CDR1 MGHDK, CDR2 SYGVNS. The whole variable domain, remainder taken from reference TRBV25-1 and TRBJ2-2, is EADIYQTPRYLVIGTGKKITLECSQTMGHDKMYWYQQDPGMELHLIHYSYGVNSTEKGDLSSESTVSRIRTEHFPLTLESARPSHTSQYLCASSEARGTGAITGELFFGEGSRLTVL.